A selection of T cell receptor beta chains follows, all from one sample in a study of blood T cell repertoires in COVID-19. The assay was immunoSEQ multiplex PCR, and TCRdb's table has in-frame clones only and misses some. The data show 50,000 or so clones, with 65% to 85% seen just once and around a fifth held by the top ten. What was sequenced was peripheral blood. Receptors originate from a human donor with active or convalescent COVID-19. The donor label of this sample is uncertain. Both conserved end residues are part of each CDR3. A D gene is named only where the DNA matches it firmly. The size of a clone is reported for some rows only, either as once, few or many, or as a class for expanded clones.

size,J,V,D,CDR3,DNA
few,TRBJ1-5,TRBV5-1,TRBD1,CASSLGQGFNQPQHF,TGCGCCAGCAGCTTGGGACAGGGATTCAATCAGCCCCAGCATTTT
-,TRBJ2-5,TRBV3-1/TRBV3-2,TRBD2,CASSPSWEIAGGPEGETQYF,TGTGCCAGCAGCCCATCATGGGAGATAGCGGGAGGGCCGGAAGGAGAGACCCAGTACTTC
-,TRBJ1-2,TRBV28,-,CASGNRAFGDGYTF,TGTGCCAGCGGGAACAGGGCCTTCGGGGATGGCTACACCTTC
few,TRBJ1-1,TRBV11-2,TRBD1,CASSTGQGAMNTEAFF,TGTGCCAGCAGCACCGGACAGGGGGCAATGAACACTGAAGCTTTCTTT
once,TRBJ1-5,TRBV29-1,-,CSVTSGGSNQPQHF,TGCAGCGTTACCTCTGGGGGGAGCAATCAGCCCCAGCATTTT
-,TRBJ2-4,TRBV24-1,TRBD1,CATSDPGQGAGNIQYF,TGTGCCACCAGTGACCCCGGACAGGGGGCGGGAAACATTCAGTACTTC
-,TRBJ2-7,TRBV7-9,TRBD1,CASSLPTGVNSYEQYF,TGTGCCAGCAGCTTACCGACAGGGGTTAACTCCTACGAGCAGTACTTC
-,TRBJ1-2,TRBV9,-,CASSVGGGTYGYTF,TGTGCCAGCAGCGTAGGAGGCGGGACCTATGGCTACACCTTC
-,TRBJ2-5,TRBV6-5,TRBD2,CASSYSGPSSGETQYF,TGTGCCAGCAGTTACTCGGGCCCCTCTAGCGGAGAGACCCAGTACTTC
once,TRBJ1-6,TRBV18,TRBD1,CASSLRDRASSYNSPLHF,TGTGCCAGCTCACTCCGGGACAGGGCGAGCTCCTATAATTCACCCCTCCACTTT
-,TRBJ1-1,TRBV4-3,-,CASSQDLSMEGKAFF,TGCGCCAGCAGCCAAGATCTCTCTATGGAGGGTAAGGCTTTCTTT
-,TRBJ1-1,TRBV2,-,CASRITGITEAFF,TGTGCCAGCAGAATTACAGGGATAACTGAAGCTTTCTTT
few,TRBJ1-2,TRBV7-2,-,CASSWSGGNYGYTF,TGTGCCAGCAGCTGGAGCGGCGGTAACTATGGCTACACCTTC
once,TRBJ2-3,TRBV18,-,CASSPWPGENTDTQYF,TGTGCCAGCTCACCATGGCCAGGGGAGAATACAGATACGCAGTATTTT
medium-sized,TRBJ2-7,TRBV27,TRBD2,CASSLSGSSYEQYF,TGTGCCAGCAGCCTTAGCGGGAGCTCCTACGAGCAGTACTTC
-,TRBJ1-3,TRBV11-3,-,CASSPGGRNTIYF,TGTGCCAGCAGCCCCGGCGGCAGAAACACCATATATTTT
-,TRBJ2-1,TRBV4-3,TRBD2,CASSHPSGYNEQFF,TGCGCCAGCAGCCACCCTAGCGGATACAATGAGCAGTTCTTC
-,TRBJ2-7,TRBV5-8,-,CASSPPPYEQYF,TGTGCCAGCAGCCCCCCCCCATACGAGCAGTACTTC
-,TRBJ2-1,TRBV4-1,-,CASSPQENSYNEQFF,TGCGCCAGCAGCCCGCAGGAAAACTCCTACAATGAGCAGTTCTTC
-,TRBJ2-3,TRBV7-9,TRBD2,CASSLGLAGSDTQYF,TGTGCCAGCAGCTTAGGACTAGCGGGATCAGATACGCAGTATTTT
-,TRBJ1-5,TRBV3-1/TRBV3-2,-,CASSQASGGSNQPQHF,TGTGCCAGCAGCCAAGCGTCTGGAGGGAGCAATCAGCCCCAGCATTTT
few,TRBJ2-1,TRBV5-8,TRBD2,CASSPMGGTRPYNEQFF,TGTGCCAGCAGCCCCATGGGGGGGACTCGTCCTTACAATGAGCAGTTCTTC
-,TRBJ2-5,TRBV19,TRBD2,CASSRTSGRMLAGETQYF,TGTGCCAGTAGTCGGACTAGCGGGAGAATGTTAGCTGGTGAGACCCAGTACTTC
-,TRBJ2-5,TRBV7-2,TRBD2,CASSRIAGQETQYF,TGTGCCAGCAGCCGGATAGCGGGCCAAGAGACCCAGTACTTC
once,TRBJ2-7,TRBV7-2,TRBD2,CASSLEKGLAGGGQYF,TGTGCCAGCAGCTTGGAGAAAGGACTAGCGGGAGGGGGGCAGTACTTC
-,TRBJ1-1,TRBV30,-,CAWSWGGTEAFF,TGTGCCTGGAGTTGGGGGGGTACTGAAGCTTTCTTT
few,TRBJ1-5,TRBV4-1,-,CASSHRSGSNQPQHF,TGCGCCAGCAGCCATAGGTCGGGATCCAATCAGCCCCAGCATTTT
-,TRBJ1-5,TRBV30,-,CAWRKAGENQPQHF,TGTGCCTGGAGGAAGGCAGGGGAGAATCAGCCCCAGCATTTT
-,TRBJ2-7,TRBV5-6,TRBD2,CASSLQAGLEQYF,TGTGCCAGCAGCTTGCAAGCGGGGTTGGAGCAGTACTTC
-,TRBJ1-1,TRBV4-3,TRBD1,CASSQGSGTGMNTEAFF,TGCGCCAGCAGCCAAGGGTCCGGGACAGGGATGAACACTGAAGCTTTCTTT
few,TRBJ2-4,TRBV6-1,-,CASSEYRAQLAKNIQYF,TGTGCCAGCAGTGAATATCGAGCGCAACTAGCCAAAAACATTCAGTACTTC
-,TRBJ1-4,TRBV5-8,-,CASSLALPNEKLFF,TGTGCCAGCAGCTTGGCACTCCCTAATGAAAAACTGTTTTTT
-,TRBJ1-2,TRBV7-3,-,CASSPGGYGYTF,TGTGCCAGCAGCCCCGGAGGCTATGGCTACACCTTC
-,TRBJ2-7,TRBV27,-,CASSPRGALSYEQYF,TGTGCCAGCAGTCCCCGCGGGGCGCTTTCGTACGAGCAGTACTTC
-,TRBJ1-1,TRBV11-3,-,CASSFGGGTEAFF,TGTGCCAGCAGCTTTGGGGGAGGCACTGAAGCTTTCTTT
-,TRBJ1-1,TRBV28,-,CASSLNRGSGDTEAFF,TGTGCCAGCAGTTTGAATCGGGGGTCGGGAGACACTGAAGCTTTCTTT
-,TRBJ1-2,TRBV28,TRBD1,CASSLPGQLTNYGYTF,TGTGCCAGCAGTTTGCCGGGACAGCTTACGAACTATGGCTACACCTTC
-,TRBJ2-7,TRBV7-9,-,CASSRIPGEQYF,TGTGCCAGCAGCAGAATTCCGGGGGAGCAGTACTTC
-,TRBJ2-1,TRBV27,TRBD2,CASSKRTSGSLGSYNEQFF,TGTGCCAGCAGTAAACGGACTAGCGGGAGCTTGGGCTCCTACAATGAGCAGTTCTTC
-,TRBJ2-1,TRBV18,TRBD2,CASAGTSKNEQFF,TGTGCCAGCGCCGGGACTAGCAAAAATGAGCAGTTCTTC
-,TRBJ1-5,TRBV5-8,TRBD1,CASSQTGGNQPQHF,TGTGCCAGCAGCCAGACAGGGGGCAATCAGCCCCAGCATTTT
-,TRBJ1-1,TRBV7-9,-,CASSLDFTGRGNTEAFF,TGTGCCAGCAGCTTAGATTTTACAGGCAGGGGGAACACTGAAGCTTTCTTT
-,TRBJ2-2,TRBV11-2,-,CASGRGDTGELFF,TGTGCCAGCGGCAGGGGAGATACCGGGGAGCTGTTTTTT
-,TRBJ2-5,TRBV6-2/TRBV6-3,TRBD2,CASSYGTTSDTTQYF,TGTGCCAGCAGTTACGGGACTACTTCGGATACGACCCAGTACTTC
-,TRBJ2-1,TRBV7-9,-,CASGPPGRVYNEQFF,TGTGCCAGCGGCCCGCCGGGAAGAGTCTACAATGAGCAGTTCTTC
-,TRBJ1-6,TRBV4-1,TRBD1,CASSQDRTGGPPPLHF,TGCGCCAGCAGCCAAGATCGGACAGGGGGCCCTCCACCCCTCCACTTT
-,TRBJ1-6,TRBV5-1,-,CASSPWGGDNSPLHF,TGCGCCAGCAGCCCGTGGGGGGGGGATAATTCACCCCTCCACTTT
-,TRBJ1-1,TRBV27,TRBD1,CASGRTGLLNTEAFF,TGTGCCAGCGGTAGGACAGGGTTGTTGAACACTGAAGCTTTCTTT
-,TRBJ1-4,TRBV24-1,TRBD1,CATSTGGGEKLFF,TGTGCCACCTCGACAGGGGGAGGTGAAAAACTGTTTTTT
-,TRBJ2-3,TRBV25-1,-,CASSPLGERARGTQYF,TGTGCCAGCAGTCCTCTGGGAGAGAGGGCGCGGGGTACGCAGTATTTT
-,TRBJ2-7,TRBV19,TRBD1,CASRDRGVYEQYF,TGTGCCAGTAGGGACAGGGGAGTCTACGAGCAGTACTTC
once,TRBJ2-7,TRBV19,-,CASSLRGTLLYEQYF,TGTGCCAGTAGTTTGAGGGGGACACTTTTATACGAGCAGTACTTC
-,TRBJ2-1,TRBV9,TRBD1,CASSVAGTGGGNEQFF,TGTGCCAGCAGCGTAGCCGGGACAGGGGGCGGGAATGAGCAGTTCTTC
-,TRBJ2-7,TRBV12-3/TRBV12-4,-,CASSLGSSYEQYF,TGTGCCAGCAGTTTGGGCAGCTCCTACGAGCAGTACTTC
-,TRBJ2-1,TRBV11-2,-,CASTPELAPYNEQFF,TGTGCCAGCACCCCCGAGCTAGCCCCCTACAATGAGCAGTTCTTC
-,TRBJ2-7,TRBV2,TRBD1,CASSAYRGYEQYF,TGTGCCAGCAGTGCCTACAGGGGCTACGAGCAGTACTTC
few,TRBJ2-7,TRBV7-2,-,CASSLALRDEQYF,TGTGCCAGCAGCTTAGCGCTACGGGACGAGCAGTACTTC
-,TRBJ1-1,TRBV30,-,CAWSTPRGRDTEAFF,TGTGCCTGGAGTACTCCCAGAGGCAGGGACACTGAAGCTTTCTTT